This T cell receptor (beta chain) was captured in a study of T-cell reconstitution after alpha-beta-depleted transplantation in children. Ten or more counts support this clonotype. As it was prepared, the TCRbeta library received unique molecular identifiers. TCRdb ran MiXCR on the PCR reads and lists one entry per CDR3 protein. The table includes approximately 200,000 distinct CDR3 sequences, about 14% detected once. Germline V gene data show CDR1 as SQVTM and CDR2 as ANQGSEA. This CDR3 is 14 amino acids long. Between the trimmed V and J ends, which lost 6 bases and 5 bases, there was a span of 19 bases.

This rearrangement joins TRBV29-1 to TRBJ2-5, with TRBD2 as a possible D gene (6 bases). The TCR was taken from a human donor who donated a stem cell graft to a child with acute lymphoblastic leukemia. The source material was PBMCs from the stem cell graft donor, sampled from the stem cell graft. This chain's CDR3 is CSVGLPGSGETQYF. The CDR3, as DNA: TGCAGCGTCGGACTACCTGGGAGTGGGGAGACCCAGTACTTC.